This TCR beta chain was recorded in a study of beta chain features in type 1 diabetes. Study-level points and caveats: Moderate but significant shortening of TCRB CDR3s was recorded in all four CD4+ subsets from Type 1 diabetes patients.

This clone has more than one count but fewer than ten. The antigen is unknown. The trim removed 4 bases at V and 4 bases at J, leaving 5 bases unmatched. Germline CDR1 is SQVTM and CDR2 is ANQGSEA. The CDR3 has 14 amino acids. Sequencing targeted expressed TCRB transcripts, as all isolated RNA had been reverse transcribed. Produced via immunoSEQ multiplex PCR; TCRdb's table is partial and in-frame only. The repertoire holds around 150,000 clones, about 9.4% seen once, with roughly 0.45% in the top ten. This clonotype was obtained from a man aged 25-45 years with type 1 diabetes. The chain links TRBV29-1 to TRBJ2-3; the match to TRBD2 covers 10 bases. The material sequenced was central memory CD4+ T cells from blood. The CDR3 DNA follows: TGCAGCGTTGGGGCTAGCGGGAGATCAGATACGCAGTATTTT. Amino acid sequence: CSVGASGRSDTQYF.